One and the same sample provided the 20 T cell receptor beta chains below, sequenced in a study of T cell repertoires in cytomegalovirus infection. Their antigen targets remain unknown. TCRdb re-derived calls from the reads in MiXCR, one entry per CDR3 protein. The data show about 920,000 distinct CDR3 sequences, roughly a third seen once. The sample was cultured CD8+ T cells from PBMCs, taken from culture after CMV antigen stimulation. All receptors come from a human donor in good health (CMV status not recorded). Some clones in this sample may be carry-over from other donors' samples.

The gene calls are TRBV28 and TRBJ2-3; the D is unclear. This CDR3 has 16 amino acids. CDR1 and CDR2 (germline): MDHEN, SYDVKM. V was cut by 5 bases and J by 1 base, with 16 bases left in between. CDR3 DNA sequence: TGTGCCAGCAGTGGGGTCACCGGGCGTGGCACAGATACGCAGTATTTT. It codes for CASSGVTGRGTDTQYF.

This clonotype has a handful of counts. The chain is built from TRBV15 and TRBJ2-1, with TRBD1 matching 11 bases. Germline CDR1 is LNHNV and CDR2 is YYDKDF (reference sequence). V was clipped by 6 bases and J by 3 bases; unmatched bases: 7. This CDR3 has 16 residues. CDR3 in DNA: TGTGCCACCAGAGTTGGCGGGACAGGGGGCTACAATGAGCAGTTCTTC. This sequence encodes CATRVGGTGGYNEQFF. Full variable domain (rest looked up from reference TRBV15 and TRBJ2-1): DAMVIQNPRYQVTQFGKPVTLSCSQTLNHNVMYWYQQKSSQAPKLLFHYYDKDFNNEADTPDNFQSRRPNTSFCFLDIRSPGLGDTAMYLCATRVGGTGGYNEQFFGPGTRLTVL.

This clonotype turned up a few times. This sequence joins TRBV29-1 and TRBJ1-1; D gene ambiguous. This CDR3 is 12 amino acids long. Germline CDR1 and CDR2: SQVTM and ANQGSEA. Trimming removed 4 bases at V and 0 bases at J, with 6 bases between. In DNA form, the CDR3 reads TGCAGCGTTGTCCTAATGAACACTGAAGCTTTCTTT. This translates into CSVVLMNTEAFF.

V gene TRBV12-3 or TRBV12-4 combines with J gene TRBJ1-5; D is uncertain. V lost 1 base and J 9 bases, leaving 10 bases between the germline ends. The CDR3 covers 13 residues. The CDR3 DNA follows: TGTGCCAGCAGTTTAGGCCCACAGCTGCCCCAGCATTTT. Protein product: CASSLGPQLPQHF.

The sample holds a few counts of this clonotype. The chain combines TRBV6-5 with TRBJ1-1; TRBD1 matches at 9 bases. Trimming took 6 bases from V and 1 from J; bases not matched to a gene: 9. Germline CDR1 is MNHEY and CDR2 is SVGAGI. The CDR3 loop spans 16 amino acids. CDR3 DNA sequence: TGTGCCAGCAGACCTACCGGACAGGGGTCGAACACTGAAGCTTTCTTT. It is translated as CASRPTGQGSNTEAFF.

In its sample, this clonotype was seen a few times. V and J are TRBV5-8 and TRBJ1-1; no clear D. Germline assignment: CDR1 SGHTS and CDR2 YDEGEE. The V gene lost 1 base and the J gene lost 6 bases, with 19 bases spanning the gap. CDR3 length: 16 amino acids. This CDR3 reads CASSLYRAGGLAEAFF. The CDR3 bases are TGTGCCAGCAGCTTGTACCGGGCCGGAGGTTTGGCTGAAGCTTTCTTT.

This clonotype has just a few counts. This sequence joins TRBV12-3 or TRBV12-4 and TRBJ2-1; no clear D gene. This CDR3 comprises 13 residues. The ends were cut back, 5 bases at V and 5 bases at J, with 10 bases in the middle. The CDR3, as DNA: TGTGCCAGCAGTCCAGTGAGCCACAATGAGCAGTTCTTC. Translation gives CASSPVSHNEQFF.

About this clonotype itself: It may be a read error: a sequence one base away is much more abundant. The CDR3 DNA is TGTACCAGCAGAAAAGACAATGAGCAGTTCTTC. It specifies CTSRKDNEQFF. The chain has TRBV11-2 and TRBJ2-1; D remains ambiguous. CDR1 and CDR2 from the germline V gene are SGHAT and FQNNGV. CDR3 length: 11 residues. Based on the CDR3 plus reference TRBV11-2 and TRBJ2-1, the full variable domain is EAGVAQSPRYKIIEKRQSVAFWCNPISGHATLYWYQQILGQGPKLLIQFQNNGVVDDSQLPKDRFSAERLKGVDSTLKIQPAKLEDSAVYLCTSRKDNEQFFGPGTRLTVL.

This clonotype was observed at least ten times. In DNA form, the CDR3 reads TGTGCCAGCAGCTTAAAAGCGGGGGTTAGCACAGATACGCAGTATTTT. Translated, it gives CASSLKAGVSTDTQYF. The gene calls are TRBV7-8 and TRBJ2-3, with TRBD2 identical over 8 bases. The germline CDR1 and CDR2 sequences are SGHVS and FQNEAQ. Trimming cost V 2 bases and J 0 bases; bases outside gene matches: 4. This CDR3 comprises 16 residues.

This clonotype was seen only a few times. The rearrangement links TRBV27 to TRBJ2-3; 7 nucleotides align to TRBD2. The junction had 9 bases not matched to a gene; V was cut back by 2 bases and J by 10 bases. This CDR3 spans 14 amino acids. CDR1 is MNHEY, CDR2 SMNVEV, per germline (reference sequence). The CDR3 nucleotides are TGTGCCAGCAGTTTAGCGGGGGTAGAGGGAGCGCAGTATTTT. It specifies CASSLAGVEGAQYF.

The chain joins TRBV6-6 to TRBJ1-5; TRBD1 matches at 9 bases. Losses at the gene ends were 5 bases for V and 0 bases for J; bases not matched to a gene: 5. The CDR3 has 16 amino acids. Germline CDR1 reads MNHNY; CDR2 reads SVGAGI (reference sequence). In DNA, the CDR3 is TGTGCCAGCAGTGGGGACAGGGAATATAGCAATCAGCCCCAGCATTTT. Amino acid sequence: CASSGDREYSNQPQHF.

The chain links TRBV19 to TRBJ1-5; D is perhaps TRBD1 (5 bases). The CDR3 consists of 16 residues. Deletions cut 3 bases from V and 3 bases from J, with 15 bases between. Germline loops: CDR1 LNHDA, CDR2 SQIVND (reference sequence). The CDR3 region is CASSIYWGPPNQPQHF. In DNA, the CDR3 is TGTGCCAGTAGTATTTATTGGGGCCCTCCCAATCAGCCCCAGCATTTT.

The sample holds a few counts of this clonotype. The chain couples TRBV27 to TRBJ2-7; 12 bases line up with TRBD1. Looked up from germline, CDR1 is MNHEY and CDR2 is SMNVEV (reference sequence). V dropped 4 bases and J dropped 5; count of bases not matched to a gene: 9. The CDR3 sequence is 16 residues long. The CDR3 sequence is CASSYIGTGGGNEQYF. CDR3 DNA: TGTGCCAGCAGTTACATCGGGACAGGGGGCGGGAACGAGCAGTACTTC.

The chain employs TRBV6-6 and TRBJ2-1, with D possibly being TRBD1 (6 bases). Trimming removed 10 bases from V and 9 bases from J, with 22 bases in between. The CDR3 is 14 residues long. Germline assignment: CDR1 MNHNY and CDR2 SVGAGI (reference sequence). This chain's CDR3 is CANRTPGHFGEQFF. The CDR3 DNA reads as TGTGCCAACAGGACCCCGGGACATTTCGGTGAGCAGTTCTTC.

This chain uses TRBV7-9 with TRBJ2-5; D unresolved. V was trimmed by 0 bases and J by 4 bases, leaving 15 bases between them. This CDR3 is built from 16 residues. Germline V gene sequence: CDR1 SEHNR, CDR2 FQNEAQ (reference sequence). The CDR3 nucleotides read TGTGCCAGCAGCTTAGCGTCTGAGCCCCCAATAGAGACCCAGTACTTC. Translation gives CASSLASEPPIETQYF.

The rearrangement links TRBV28 to TRBJ2-4; a possible D gene is TRBD2 (6 bases). The CDR3 runs to 17 residues. V lost 1 base and J 0 bases, leaving 13 bases between the germline ends. Germline values: CDR1 MDHEN, CDR2 SYDVKM. The CDR3 sequence: CASSLSMTRQAKNIQYF. CDR3 nucleotides: TGTGCCAGCAGTTTATCTATGACTAGGCAAGCCAAAAACATTCAGTACTTC. Full variable domain (rest looked up from reference TRBV28 and TRBJ2-4): DVKVTQSSRYLVKRTGEKVFLECVQDMDHENMFWYRQDPGLGLRLIYFSYDVKMKEKGDIPEGYSVSREKKERFSLILESASTNQTSMYLCASSLSMTRQAKNIQYFGAGTRLSVL.

The rearrangement uses TRBV2 and TRBJ2-1; no firm D call. The V end lost 2 bases, the J end lost 0 bases, and 11 bases lay between the germline ends. The CDR3 has 16 amino acids. Germline CDR1 reads SNHLY; CDR2 reads FYNNEI. CDR3 in amino acids: CASSEFATSSYNEQFF. CDR3 nucleotides: TGTGCCAGCAGTGAATTCGCCACGAGCTCCTACAATGAGCAGTTCTTC.

This chain links TRBV6-2 or TRBV6-3 with TRBJ1-2; a possible D gene is TRBD1 (5 bases). Trimming shortened V by 6 bases and J by 1 base, and 18 bases separated the two germline ends. Germline V gene sequence: CDR1 MNHEY, CDR2 SVGEGT. The CDR3 is 16 amino acids. The CDR3 sequence is CASSPHSGLNNYGYTF. The CDR3 coding sequence is TGTGCCAGCAGCCCCCATTCGGGGCTCAATAACTATGGCTACACCTTC.

This clonotype showed up just a few times. The V gene is TRBV6-1, the J gene TRBJ2-3, with 8 bases identical to TRBD2. The V gene's germline CDR1 is MNHNS and CDR2 SASEGT. With 3 bases clipped from V and 0 bases from J, the junction kept 8 bases outside the gene matches. This CDR3 is 17 amino acids long. The CDR3, as DNA: TGTGCCAGCAGTGAGTTCATAGCGGGGACTAGCACAGATACGCAGTATTTT. This sequence encodes CASSEFIAGTSTDTQYF.

The J gene is TRBJ2-3, the V gene TRBV18; perhaps TRBD1 as D (5 bases). Trimming pared 5 bases from V and 1 base from J, leaving 19 bases between. Germline-derived CDR1 and CDR2 are KGHSH and LQKENI. This CDR3 contains 17 residues. In nucleotides, the CDR3 is TGTGCCAGCTCATCCGCGTCGAAAGGGGCTGGCACAGATACGCAGTATTTT. Amino acid sequence: CASSSASKGAGTDTQYF.